A single count supports the clone carrying this T cell receptor beta chain. The target antigen is unknown. Method: immunoSEQ multiplex PCR; TCRdb's copy keeps in-frame clones and lacks some. Here the sample spans 150,000 to 200,000 clones, 85% to 90% being singletons. This sample stems from a study of T cell responses to AZD1222 COVID-19 vaccine. Study-wide points: Clonal diversity was possibly underestimated, and the donors were mostly white British, with more females. The study sampled repertoires only after the peak T cell response. Baseline antibody screening turned up just a handful of seropositive AZD1222 recipients. CD4 TCRs covered the whole spike, strongest at regions 160-218 and 743-854.

Sequences were derived from peripheral blood, sampled 28 days after the second dose of the MenACWY control vaccine. The TCR was taken from an adult who received the MenACWY meningococcal vaccine as a control.

Here the CDR3 DNA reads TGTGCCAGCAAGCCAGTTAACCTACATTACAATGAGCAGTTCTTC. Translated: CASKPVNLHYNEQFF. The J gene is TRBJ2-1, the V gene TRBV28; D uncertain. Germline values: CDR1 MDHEN, CDR2 SYDVKM. The CDR3 is 15 amino acids. The V end was cut by 7 bases, the J end by 4 bases, with 17 bases between. The whole variable domain, filled in from reference TRBV28 and TRBJ2-1, reads DVKVTQSSRYLVKRTGEKVFLECVQDMDHENMFWYRQDPGLGLRLIYFSYDVKMKEKGDIPEGYSVSREKKERFSLILESASTNQTSMYLCASKPVNLHYNEQFFGPGTRLTVL.